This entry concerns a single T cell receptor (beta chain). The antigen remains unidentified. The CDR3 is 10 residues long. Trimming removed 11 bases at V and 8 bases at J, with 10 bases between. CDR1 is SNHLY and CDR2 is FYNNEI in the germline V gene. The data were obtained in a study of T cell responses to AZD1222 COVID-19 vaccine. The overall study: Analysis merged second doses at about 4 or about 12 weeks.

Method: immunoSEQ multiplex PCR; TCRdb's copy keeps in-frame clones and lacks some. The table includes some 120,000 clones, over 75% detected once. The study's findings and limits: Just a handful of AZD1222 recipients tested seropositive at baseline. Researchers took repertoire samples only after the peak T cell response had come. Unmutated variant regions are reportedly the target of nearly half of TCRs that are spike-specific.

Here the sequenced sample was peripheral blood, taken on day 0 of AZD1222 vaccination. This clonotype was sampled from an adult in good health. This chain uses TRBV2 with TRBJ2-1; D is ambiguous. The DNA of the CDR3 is TGTGCCCGTGGTGGGGATGAGCAGTTCTTC. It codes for CARGGDEQFF.